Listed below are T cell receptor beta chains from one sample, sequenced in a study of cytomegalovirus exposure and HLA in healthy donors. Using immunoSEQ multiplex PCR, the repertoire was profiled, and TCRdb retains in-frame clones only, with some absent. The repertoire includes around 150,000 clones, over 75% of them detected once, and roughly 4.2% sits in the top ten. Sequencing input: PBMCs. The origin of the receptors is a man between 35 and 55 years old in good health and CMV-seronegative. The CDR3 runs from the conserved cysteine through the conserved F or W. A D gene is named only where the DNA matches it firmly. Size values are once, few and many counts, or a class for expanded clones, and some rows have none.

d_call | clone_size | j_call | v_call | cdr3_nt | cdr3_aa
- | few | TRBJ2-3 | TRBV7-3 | TGTGCCAGCAGCTTATCAGGAATGGATACGCAGTATTTT | CASSLSGMDTQYF
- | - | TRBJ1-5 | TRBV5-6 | TGTGCCAGCAGCTTAAACAGGCTAGGGAATCAGCCCCAGCATTTT | CASSLNRLGNQPQHF
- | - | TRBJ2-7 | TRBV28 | TGTGCCAGCAGTTTAGGGCCAGGGCCCTACGAGCAGTACTTC | CASSLGPGPYEQYF
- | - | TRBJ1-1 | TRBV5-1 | TGCGCCAGCAGCTTGGGGGGGCTAGGGAACACTGAAGCTTTCTTT | CASSLGGLGNTEAFF
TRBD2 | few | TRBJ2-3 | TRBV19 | TGTGCCAGTGGGAGGCTAGCGGGATTCACAGATACGCAGTATTTT | CASGRLAGFTDTQYF
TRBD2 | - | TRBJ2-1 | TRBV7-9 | TGTGCCAGCAGCCCTGGGACTAGCGGGCCCGTCTTC | CASSPGTSGPVF
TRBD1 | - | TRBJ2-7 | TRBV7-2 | TGTGCCAGCAGTTCGGACAGGGGACACGAGCAGTACTTC | CASSSDRGHEQYF
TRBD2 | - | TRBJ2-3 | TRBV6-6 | TGTGCCAGCAGTCCAACTAGCGGGGGGGTTGAAGATACGCAGTATTTT | CASSPTSGGVEDTQYF
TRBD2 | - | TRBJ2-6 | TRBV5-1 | TGCGCCAGCAGCCCCCGGACTAGCGGGGGGTCGGGGGCCAACGTCCTGACTTTC | CASSPRTSGGSGANVLTF
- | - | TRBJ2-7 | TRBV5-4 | TGTGCCAGCAGCCAGGGGAACCATCTGAGCGAGCAGTACTTC | CASSQGNHLSEQYF
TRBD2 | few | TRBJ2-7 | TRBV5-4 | TGTGCCAGCAGCTTGGCTAGCGGGGGGGCGTCGTACTTC | CASSLASGGASYF
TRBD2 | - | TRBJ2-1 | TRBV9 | TGTGCCAGCAGCGTAGGTAGCGGGGGGCCCCACTACAATGAGCAGTTCTTC | CASSVGSGGPHYNEQFF
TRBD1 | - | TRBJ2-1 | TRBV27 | TGTGCCAGTGGGACAGGGGGCCGCAGTGAGCAGTTCTTC | CASGTGGRSEQFF
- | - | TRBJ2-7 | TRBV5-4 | TGTGCCAGCAGCTACCAGGCTCGAGAGCAGTACTTC | CASSYQAREQYF
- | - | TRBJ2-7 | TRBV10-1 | TGCGCCAGCAGTGCCGAAGCGGACTCCTACGAGCAGTACTTC | CASSAEADSYEQYF
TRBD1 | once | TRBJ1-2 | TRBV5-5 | TGTGCCAGCTCCAGGGACAGGGGGCCCTATGGCTACACCTTC | CASSRDRGPYGYTF
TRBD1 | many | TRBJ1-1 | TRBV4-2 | TGTGCCAGCGCTGCGCCGGGGACAGGGATGAGCACTGAAGCTTTCTTT | CASAAPGTGMSTEAFF
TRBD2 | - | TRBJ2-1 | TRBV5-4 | TGTGCCAGCAGCTCAGAAACCCCTAGACTAGCTCAAGATGAGCAGTTCTTC | CASSSETPRLAQDEQFF
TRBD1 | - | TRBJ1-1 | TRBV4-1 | TGCGCCAGCAGCCTAGAGACAGGGAGGAACACTGAAGCTTTCTTT | CASSLETGRNTEAFF
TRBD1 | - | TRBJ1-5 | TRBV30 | TGTGCCTGGGGACAGGGGGAAGGGCCCCAGCATTTT | CAWGQGEGPQHF
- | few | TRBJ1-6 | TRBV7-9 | TGTGCCAGCAGCTCGGGTAGGGAGGATAATTCACCCCTCCACTTT | CASSSGREDNSPLHF
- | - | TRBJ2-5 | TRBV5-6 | TGTGCCAGCAGCTTACTGGAGACCCAGTACTTC | CASSLLETQYF
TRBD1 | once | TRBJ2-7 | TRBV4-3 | TGCGCCAGCAGCCACCGACAGGGGCAGGCCTACGAGCAGTACTTC | CASSHRQGQAYEQYF
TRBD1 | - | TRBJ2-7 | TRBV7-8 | TGTGCCAGCAGCCGTACTGGACAGGGGAAAGGCTACGAGCAGTACTTC | CASSRTGQGKGYEQYF
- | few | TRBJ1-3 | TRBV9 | TGTGCCAGCAGCGTATCTCAGGGAAACACCATATATTTT | CASSVSQGNTIYF
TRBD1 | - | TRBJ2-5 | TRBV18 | TGTGCCAGCTCACCCCTACAGGGGGCGAGAGAGGAGACCCAGTACTTC | CASSPLQGAREETQYF
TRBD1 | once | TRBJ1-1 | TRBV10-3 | TGTGCCATAGCTGCACCGGGACAGCCGAACACTGAAGCTTTCTTT | CAIAAPGQPNTEAFF
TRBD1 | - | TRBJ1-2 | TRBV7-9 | TGTGCCAGCAGCCCTTCGACAGGGGTGCTCTATGGCTACACCTTC | CASSPSTGVLYGYTF
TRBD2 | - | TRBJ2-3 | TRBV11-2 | TGTGCCAGCAGCTTAGGCGGGGGGGCCTCCGATACGCAGTATTTT | CASSLGGGASDTQYF
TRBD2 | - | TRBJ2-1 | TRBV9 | TGTGCCAGCAGCGTAGCGGCGGGGGGGTTGTACAATGAGCAGTTCTTC | CASSVAAGGLYNEQFF
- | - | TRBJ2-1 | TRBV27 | TGTGCCAGCAGTTTAGGACTTCCAGTCAGGCGCTCCTACAATGAGCAGTTCTTC | CASSLGLPVRRSYNEQFF
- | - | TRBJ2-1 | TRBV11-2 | TGTGCCAGCAGCTTGAGTTTTGGGGGCATGAATGAGCAGTTCTTC | CASSLSFGGMNEQFF
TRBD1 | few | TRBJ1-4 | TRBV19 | TGTGCCAGTAGTACCTCCGGGACAGGGGAAAAACTGTTTTTT | CASSTSGTGEKLFF
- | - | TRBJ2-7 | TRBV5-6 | TGTGCCAGCAGCTTGACAGGAAACTACGAGCAGTACTTC | CASSLTGNYEQYF
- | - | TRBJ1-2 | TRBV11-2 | TGTGCCAGCAGCAAACTTGACAGTGTAGTGTATGGCTACACCTTC | CASSKLDSVVYGYTF
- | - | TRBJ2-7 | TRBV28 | TGTGCCAGCAGTTTAGGGGGCGGGGCAGGGGGTTTTGAGCAGTACTTC | CASSLGGGAGGFEQYF
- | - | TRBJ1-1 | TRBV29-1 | TGCAGCGTTGAAGAAGCGACAGGCCCAGCTTTCTTT | CSVEEATGPAFF
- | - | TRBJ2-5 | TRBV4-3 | TGCGCCAGCAGCCGGGGCGAGCAAGAGACCCAGTACTTC | CASSRGEQETQYF
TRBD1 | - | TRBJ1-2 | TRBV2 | TGTGCCAGCAGACCCGACAGGGGCTTTAACTATGGCTACACCTTC | CASRPDRGFNYGYTF